The 28 T cell receptor beta chains in this list originate from one sample, sequenced in a study of shared clonotypes between healthy human individuals. Only in-frame clones appear in the TCRdb table, and some are missing; sequencing was by immunoSEQ multiplex PCR. Here the sample spans almost 750,000 clones, over 60% being singletons. Material for sequencing was memory CD4+ T cells sorted from blood. The subset here: CD45RA-negative fraction. Every receptor here comes from a woman aged 30 to 39 in good health.

The chain is built from TRBV7-7 and TRBJ2-5, with D possibly matching TRBD2 (6 bases). There are 14 residues in the CDR3. V lost 3 bases and J lost 4, with 12 bases in between. In germline, CDR1 is SSHAT, CDR2 FNYEAQ (reference sequence). CDR3 DNA sequence: TGTGCCAGCAGCTTCGGGGGTAGGGGAGAGACCCAGTACTTC. Translating it yields CASSFGGRGETQYF.

This chain joins TRBV6-1 and TRBJ1-4; D not resolved. The germline V gene has CDR1 MNHNS and CDR2 SASEGT. This CDR3 is 14 amino acids long. Between the trimmed V and J ends, which lost 6 bases and 1 base, there was a span of 9 bases. Written as DNA, the CDR3 is TGTGCCAGCAGAAGACACGGAACTAATGAAAAACTGTTTTTT. Translating it yields CASRRHGTNEKLFF.

Notes on this clone: Other DNA sequences from this sample encode an identical CDR3 as well. The chain is built from TRBV5-4 and TRBJ2-5; no clear D gene. The ends were cut back, 4 bases at V and 2 bases at J, with 3 bases in the middle. Germline V gene data show CDR1 as SGHNT and CDR2 as YYREEE (reference sequence). The CDR3 has 11 residues. The CDR3 region has the DNA TGTGCCAGCAGCGAACAAGAGACCCAGTACTTC. It translates to CASSEQETQYF.

The chain carries TRBV4-1 and TRBJ2-6; TRBD1 agrees at 8 bases. The CDR3 runs 18 residues. Germline values: CDR1 MGHRA, CDR2 YSYEKL. After removal of 1 base from V and 0 bases from J, the junction contained 5 bases not matched to a gene. As DNA, the CDR3 is TGCGCCAGCAGCCAAGGACGACAGGGGAACTCTGGGGCCAACGTCCTGACTTTC. This encodes CASSQGRQGNSGANVLTF.

In its sample, this clone ranks as medium-sized (0.01 to 0.1%). The chain combines TRBV6-5 with TRBJ2-2; D gene uncertain. Trimming left V 4 bases short and J 6 bases short, with 9 bases between. Germline lookup yields CDR1 MNHEY and CDR2 SVGAGI. This CDR3 comprises 13 residues. The CDR3 nucleotides read TGTGCCAGCAGTTTATTCGGACCCGGGGAGCTGTTTTTT. Protein: CASSLFGPGELFF.

The chain is built from TRBV6-6 and TRBJ1-4; D gene ambiguous. This CDR3 has 14 amino acids. The germline gives CDR1 MNHNY, CDR2 SVGAGI (reference sequence). The V and J ends lost 0 bases and 8 bases respectively, with 10 bases between them. The chain's CDR3 is CASSYSGQREKLFF. The DNA of the CDR3 is TGTGCCAGCAGTTACTCGGGCCAACGAGAAAAACTGTTTTTT.

This clone was picked up many times. The J gene is TRBJ2-7, the V gene TRBV6-5, with D perhaps TRBD1 or TRBD2 (5 bases each). V gave up 8 bases and J gave up 1 base, with 12 bases separating them. Germline V gene lookup returns CDR1 MNHEY and CDR2 SVGAGI. The CDR3 extends over 13 amino acids. CDR3 residues: CASRDRRSYEQYF. CDR3 DNA: TGTGCCAGCCGGGACCGTCGGTCCTACGAGCAGTACTTC.

The chain couples TRBV11-3 to TRBJ2-7; 11 bases match TRBD2. Germline V gives CDR1 SGHNT, CDR2 YENEEA. V lost 2 bases, J lost 7 bases, and 4 bases stayed unmatched. The CDR3 has 14 amino acids. The CDR3 here is CASSLTSGSKEQYF. In DNA form, the CDR3 reads TGTGCCAGCAGCTTAACTAGCGGGAGTAAAGAGCAGTACTTC.

The chain couples TRBV23-1 to TRBJ2-7, with D possibly matching TRBD1 (5 bases). TRBV23-1 belongs to the ORF category, with a function that is uncertain. CDR3 length: 15 residues. Trimming pared 6 bases from V and 2 bases from J, leaving 17 bases between. CDR3 protein: CASRLDTLLTYEQYF. CDR3 sequence (DNA): TGCGCCAGCAGACTGGACACCTTATTAACCTACGAGCAGTACTTC.

V gene TRBV6-1 combines with J gene TRBJ2-6, with D perhaps matching TRBD1 (6 bases). Trimming removed 8 bases from V and 1 base from J, with 9 bases in between. Germline CDR1 and CDR2: MNHNS and SASEGT. This CDR3 is built from 14 residues. The CDR3 loop reads CASEQGSGANVLTF. The CDR3 DNA is TGTGCCAGCGAACAGGGTTCTGGGGCCAACGTCCTGACTTTC.

This chain joins TRBV4-2 and TRBJ2-1, with D perhaps TRBD2 (6 bases). The CDR3 has 15 residues. Deletions cut 0 bases from V and 2 bases from J, with 8 bases between. Germline V gene lookup returns CDR1 LGHNA and CDR2 YNFKEQ. CDR3 protein: CASSQELAAYNEQFF. In nucleotides, the CDR3 is TGTGCCAGCAGCCAAGAATTAGCGGCCTACAATGAGCAGTTCTTC.

This chain links TRBV27 with TRBJ2-7; unclear D gene. V lost 6 bases to trimming and J lost 1 base, with 16 bases between them. CDR3 length: 15 residues. Germline CDR1 MNHEY, CDR2 SMNVEV (reference sequence). The CDR3, as DNA: TGTGCCAGCAGCAAATTGGCCGGCGGTTCCTACGAGCAGTACTTC. This codes for CASSKLAGGSYEQYF.

Only one count was recorded for this clone. The chain combines TRBV28 with TRBJ2-7; possible D gene TRBD2, 7 bases. Looked up from germline, CDR1 is MDHEN and CDR2 is SYDVKM. Trimming removed 11 bases at V and 3 bases at J, with 23 bases between. The CDR3 spans 15 residues. CDR3 residues: CACLREGGRIYEQYF. Here the CDR3 DNA reads TGTGCCTGCCTAAGGGAGGGGGGGAGGATCTACGAGCAGTACTTC.

The table lists this clone with many counts. The rearrangement uses TRBV7-8 and TRBJ2-5, with D tentatively TRBD2 (6 bases). Germline CDR1 reads SGHVS; CDR2 reads FQNEAQ. The CDR3 runs to 16 residues. V lost 5 bases, J lost 0 bases, and 16 bases lay in between. The CDR3 DNA follows: TGTGCCAGCAGCCTCCGGCAGAGGGACTACCAAGAGACCCAGTACTTC. Translating gives CASSLRQRDYQETQYF.

In regard to this clone: This CDR3 is also generated by other DNA sequences in the sample. This chain uses TRBV7-8 with TRBJ1-3; TRBD1 aligns across 9 bases. The V gene end was trimmed by 5 bases and the J gene end by 2 bases; junction bases not matched to a gene: 1. From germline, CDR1 is SGHVS and CDR2 FQNEAQ. This CDR3 spans 14 amino acids. This CDR3 is CASSRQGAGNTIYF. In DNA, the CDR3 is TGTGCCAGCAGCCGACAGGGGGCTGGAAACACCATATATTTT.

V and J are TRBV27 and TRBJ1-2, with TRBD1 as a possible D gene (5 bases). CDR1 MNHEY and CDR2 SMNVEV come from the germline V gene (reference sequence). CDR3 length: 14 residues. Trimming left V 5 bases short and J 2 bases short, with 12 bases between. The CDR3 loop reads CASSVSRDNYGYTF. CDR3 nucleotides: TGTGCCAGCAGTGTTTCCCGGGACAACTATGGCTACACCTTC.

The CDR3 reads CASSLKAGDYNEQFF. The DNA of the CDR3 is TGTGCCAGCAGCTTAAAAGCGGGAGACTACAATGAGCAGTTCTTC. This chain links TRBV13 with TRBJ2-1, with TRBD2 matching over 8 bases. The J segment lost 3 bases and the V segment lost 2 bases, leaving 3 bases of the junction unmatched. Germline loops: CDR1 PRHDT, CDR2 FYEKMQ (reference sequence). There are 15 residues in the CDR3.

The V gene is TRBV28, the J gene TRBJ2-2; TRBD1 is a possible D gene (6 bases). The J call may be wrong; the DNA end is better matched by TRBJ1-3. Germline CDR1 is MDHEN and CDR2 is SYDVKM. The CDR3 runs 15 residues. The CDR3 here is CASSLGTGLGNTIYF. DNA of the CDR3: TGTGCCAGCAGTTTAGGTACAGGGCTCGGAAACACCATATATTTT.

V and J are TRBV2 and TRBJ1-1, with D unclear. The V end was cut by 3 bases, the J end by 0 bases, with 14 bases between. Germline V lookup: CDR1 SNHLY, CDR2 FYNNEI. The CDR3 extends over 16 amino acids. CDR3 in amino acids: CASSEEREHLNTEAFF. DNA for the CDR3: TGTGCCAGCAGTGAGGAACGAGAACATTTGAACACTGAAGCTTTCTTT. Supplemented by reference TRBV2 and TRBJ1-1, the full variable domain reads EPEVTQTPSHQVTQMGQEVILRCVPISNHLYFYWYRQILGQKVEFLVSFYNNEISEKSEIFDDQFSVERPDGSNFTLKIRSTKLEDSAMYFCASSEEREHLNTEAFFGQGTRLTVV.

This clone has only one observation. This rearrangement joins TRBV6-5 to TRBJ2-1, with D maybe TRBD1 (6 bases). The CDR3 extends over 16 amino acids. Germline V gene lookup returns CDR1 MNHEY and CDR2 SVGAGI. V was shortened by 4 bases and J by 0 bases, with 13 bases between the two germline ends. The CDR3 DNA follows: TGTGCCAGCAGTTCAAAAACAGGGTTCTCCTACAATGAGCAGTTCTTC. Its translation is CASSSKTGFSYNEQFF.

The chain links TRBV27 to TRBJ1-2; D may be TRBD1 (6 bases). Trimming shortened V by 6 bases and J by 0 bases, and 11 bases separated the two germline ends. The CDR3 contains 14 residues. From germline, CDR1 is MNHEY and CDR2 SMNVEV (reference sequence). Here the CDR3 reads CASRGRTANYGYTF. Here the CDR3 DNA reads TGTGCCAGCAGAGGGCGGACAGCTAACTATGGCTACACCTTC.

The rearrangement joins TRBV5-1 to TRBJ2-5; D is ambiguous. V lost 2 bases and J lost 3, with 8 bases in between. The CDR3 has 13 amino acids. Germline V lookup: CDR1 SGHRS, CDR2 YFSETQ. CDR3 sequence: CASSLLAKETQYF. The CDR3 DNA sequence: TGCGCCAGCAGCTTACTTGCTAAAGAGACCCAGTACTTC.

The rearrangement links TRBV12-1 to TRBJ1-5. TRBV12-1 is tagged as a pseudogene. CDR3 length: 15 residues. The CDR3 DNA follows: TGTGCCAGCAGCTTAAACCGTCCGAAGGATCAGCCCCAGCATTTT. It translates to CASSLNRPKDQPQHF.

A remark on this clone: At the DNA level, this CDR3 is encoded by other sequences in the same sample as well. Here the CDR3 reads CASSFWGSGANVLTF. For the CDR3, the DNA is TGTGCCAGCAGTTTTTGGGGGTCTGGGGCCAACGTCCTGACTTTC. The rearrangement uses TRBV27 and TRBJ2-6; the D gene could be TRBD1 or TRBD2 (5 bases each). Germline V CDR1 and CDR2: MNHEY, SMNVEV (reference sequence). V was pared by 3 bases and J by 1 base, with 7 bases between. CDR3 length: 15 residues.

This clone was seen only a few times. V gene TRBV29-1 combines with J gene TRBJ2-2; either TRBD1 or TRBD2 may fit D (5 bases each). The CDR3 has 14 residues. The germline V and J ends were trimmed by 6 bases and 4 bases, with 15 bases remaining between them. The germline V gene has CDR1 SQVTM and CDR2 ANQGSEA. This chain's CDR3 is CSVVVGDGTGELFF. The CDR3 coding sequence is TGCAGCGTCGTGGTGGGGGATGGCACCGGGGAGCTGTTTTTT.

The CDR3 DNA reads TGTGCCAGCAGCCTGGTCGGCCCCTCCTACAATGAGCAGTTCTTC. Its protein product is CASSLVGPSYNEQFF. The chain couples TRBV11-2 to TRBJ2-1; D is uncertain. Trimming pared 5 bases from V and 0 bases from J, leaving 11 bases between. CDR1 and CDR2 from the germline V gene are SGHAT and FQNNGV. This CDR3 has 15 amino acids.

Written as DNA, the CDR3 is TGCGCCAGCAGCTCCGGGCCCAATCAGCCCCAGCATTTT. Translating it yields CASSSGPNQPQHF. The chain recombines TRBV5-1 with TRBJ1-5; the D is unclear. The V end was cut by 3 bases, the J end by 3 bases, with 7 bases between. The CDR3 has 13 residues. Germline V gene sequence: CDR1 SGHRS, CDR2 YFSETQ.

The chain carries TRBV7-9 and TRBJ2-3; D gene unclear. Trimming shortened V by 1 base and J by 0 bases, and 11 bases separated the two germline ends. CDR3 length: 16 residues. Germline V gene data show CDR1 as SEHNR and CDR2 as FQNEAQ (reference sequence). The CDR3 sequence: CASSLGHSISTDTQYF. The CDR3 DNA reads as TGTGCCAGCAGCTTAGGGCACAGTATAAGCACAGATACGCAGTATTTT.